This passage covers 5 T cell receptor beta chains from one sample sequenced in a study of T-cell memory formation after mild COVID-19. TCRdb reprocessed the 5' RACE reads via MiXCR and lists one record per CDR3 protein. The sample carries almost 550,000 distinct CDR3 sequences, around 21% recorded once. The sequencing input was PBMCs or a T cell subset sorted from them (not recorded which). The receptors were sampled from an adult woman who had mild COVID-19 (a few samples of this study predate the infection). Cell type and time point are not known.

The chain's CDR3 is CASSEAVGGIQETQYF. The CDR3 coding sequence is TGTGCCAGCAGTGAAGCAGTGGGCGGGATCCAAGAGACCCAGTACTTC. The V gene is TRBV6-1, the J gene TRBJ2-5, with D tentatively TRBD2 (6 bases). Trimming cost V 0 bases and J 1 base, with 12 bases left between them. The CDR3 runs to 16 residues. Germline CDR1 MNHNS, CDR2 SASEGT.

This clonotype was observed a few times. The J gene is TRBJ2-2, the V gene TRBV29-1; D not certain. Germline assignment: CDR1 SQVTM and CDR2 ANQGSEA. This CDR3 has 15 amino acids. The V end lost 6 bases, the J end lost 1 base, and 15 bases lay between the germline ends. CDR3 amino acids: CSVSQETLNTGELFF. The CDR3, as DNA: TGCAGCGTGAGTCAGGAAACCCTGAACACCGGGGAGCTGTTTTTT.

This clonotype was counted ten times or more. V and J are TRBV20-1 and TRBJ2-3, with D possibly matching TRBD1 (5 bases). The CDR3 totals 11 residues. The germline V and J ends were trimmed by 8 bases and 0 bases, with 6 bases remaining between them. Per the germline V gene, CDR1 is DFQATT and CDR2 is SNEGSKA (reference sequence). The CDR3 spells CSPGSTDTQYF. The CDR3 DNA reads as TGCAGTCCAGGGAGCACAGATACGCAGTATTTT.

This clonotype was detected only a few times. This chain uses TRBV9 with TRBJ2-1; 9 nucleotides agree with TRBD2. The germline gives CDR1 SGDLS, CDR2 YYNGEE. This CDR3 comprises 15 residues. The V gene end was trimmed by 6 bases and the J gene end by 7 bases; junction bases not matched to a gene: 11. The CDR3 loop reads CASTTASGGMNEQFF. DNA of the CDR3: TGTGCCAGCACAACGGCCAGCGGGGGGATGAATGAGCAGTTCTTC.

The gene calls are TRBV2 and TRBJ1-2, with D maybe TRBD1 (6 bases). The V end lost 6 bases, the J end lost 4 bases, and 15 bases lay between the germline ends. CDR1 SNHLY and CDR2 FYNNEI come from the germline V gene. The CDR3 length is 14 residues. The CDR3: CASSPGAGSYGYTF. CDR3 nucleotide sequence: TGTGCCAGCAGCCCAGGGGCGGGTAGCTATGGCTACACCTTC.